The T cell receptor (beta chain) described here comes from a study of T cell clonality in common variable immunodeficiency. General study results and limits: In common variable immunodeficiency, TCR beta chains reportedly carried fewer deletions and N-nucleotide insertions.

Germline CDR1 MNHGY, CDR2 SVAAGI. V was shortened by 5 bases and J by 3 bases, with 18 bases between the two germline ends. The CDR3 consists of 16 residues. This clone was picked up a small number of times. The antigen is unknown. The read terminates 3 residues before the CDR3 end, so the remaining end is supplied by the germline J gene. The data were produced by immunoSEQ multiplex PCR, yet TCRdb's version contains in-frame clones alone and is incomplete. Observed in the sample are 15,000 to 25,000 clones, none of them singletons. This sequence originates from a human donor with common variable immunodeficiency. This sequence joins TRBV6-9 and TRBJ2-3, with a possible D match to TRBD2 (7 bases). Sequenced material: peripheral blood mononuclear cells. This CDR3 reads CASSRRGGERTDTQYF. The part of the CDR3 DNA that was read is TGTGCCAGCAGTCGGAGGGGGGGGGAGAGGACAGATACG.